A selection of T cell receptor beta chains follows, all from one sample in a study of cytomegalovirus exposure and HLA in healthy donors. The repertoire was sequenced with immunoSEQ multiplex PCR; TCRdb's copy has only in-frame clones and lacks some. This table holds roughly 110,000 clones, around 80% found once. The sequenced sample consisted of PBMCs. The receptors come from a man aged 40-50 years in good health and CMV-seronegative. Each CDR3 is given with its conserved first and last residue. The D gene is left open where the match is weak. Not every row has a clone size; where given, it reads once, few, many or a size class.

CDR3 DNA	CDR3 protein	V gene	clone size	D gene	J gene
TGTGCCAGCAGCTTCGGAAGGGGTAGCACAGATACGCAGTATTTT	CASSFGRGSTDTQYF	TRBV7-8	-	-	TRBJ2-3
TGTGCCAGCAGGACTGAGACAGATACGCAGTATTTT	CASRTETDTQYF	TRBV2	-	-	TRBJ2-3
TGCGCCAGCAGCTTGGCCGCTAGCGGCACAGATACGCAGTATTTT	CASSLAASGTDTQYF	TRBV5-1	-	-	TRBJ2-3
TGTGCCAGCAGTGGGGAGCCGGGACAGGGTAGTCGTGGCACCTTC	CASSGEPGQGSRGTF	TRBV2	-	TRBD1	TRBJ1-2
TGCGCCAGCAGCCAGGCGTTCGGCGGGGCTAGCGGGAACACCGGGGAGCTGTTTTTT	CASSQAFGGASGNTGELFF	TRBV4-1	-	TRBD2	TRBJ2-2
TGTGCCAGCAGCTTACGCGGGGGTAACACAGATACGCAGTATTTT	CASSLRGGNTDTQYF	TRBV7-6	once	TRBD2	TRBJ2-3
TGTGCCAGCAGTGAAGTTAGTCAGCCCCAGCATTTT	CASSEVSQPQHF	TRBV2	-	-	TRBJ1-5
TGTGCCAGCAGTCTATCCCGGACTAGCGGCCAAGAGACCCAGTACTTC	CASSLSRTSGQETQYF	TRBV2	-	TRBD2	TRBJ2-5
TGCGCCAGCAGCCGGGGACAGGGACCCTACAATGAGCAGTTCTTC	CASSRGQGPYNEQFF	TRBV5-1	-	TRBD1	TRBJ2-1
TGTGCCAGCGGCCCCAGGGTAAACCCCTACAATGAGCAGTTCTTC	CASGPRVNPYNEQFF	TRBV19	-	-	TRBJ2-1
TGTGCCAGCAGTCTAGGGACACATAGCTCTGGAAACACCATATATTTT	CASSLGTHSSGNTIYF	TRBV2	-	-	TRBJ1-3
TGCGCCGGCAGCCAAAACTTGGGACTAAACAACAATGAGCAGTTCTTC	CAGSQNLGLNNNEQFF	TRBV5-1	-	TRBD2	TRBJ2-1
TGTGCCAGCCGTCGATGGCAGGGAGGCGCTGAAGCTTTCTTT	CASRRWQGGAEAFF	TRBV13	once	-	TRBJ1-1
TGCAGCGTCGACAGCACCCGGGAGACCCAGTACTTC	CSVDSTRETQYF	TRBV29-1	-	-	TRBJ2-5
TGTGCCAGCAAGCTCTGGGACACTTTGACTCGGGAGCAGTTCTTC	CASKLWDTLTREQFF	TRBV2	-	-	TRBJ2-1
TGCGCCAGCAGCTTTAACCGACAGGGGCGGGAGGGTGAAGCTTTCTTT	CASSFNRQGREGEAFF	TRBV5-1	-	TRBD1	TRBJ1-1
TGTGCCAGCAGCAAAGCGACTAGCGGGGGGGACACAGATACGCAGTATTTT	CASSKATSGGDTDTQYF	TRBV4-2	few	TRBD2	TRBJ2-3
TGTGCCAGCTCATTCACGACGGGATCCACAGATACGCAGTATTTT	CASSFTTGSTDTQYF	TRBV18	-	-	TRBJ2-3
TGTGCCAGTAGTATAGTAAGCACCACTGGGGCCAACGTCCTGACTTTC	CASSIVSTTGANVLTF	TRBV19	few	-	TRBJ2-6
TGTGCCAGCAGCCCCGGACAGGGGGCCCGGTACAACGAGCAGTACTTC	CASSPGQGARYNEQYF	TRBV5-4	-	TRBD1	TRBJ2-7
TGTGCCAGCAGTGAAACCGGGGGAGTAGCGGGGGCCCCCCAGTATTTT	CASSETGGVAGAPQYF	TRBV6-1	-	TRBD2	TRBJ2-3
TGTGCCAGCGGCGAGGGCGGCGAGACCCAGTACTTC	CASGEGGETQYF	TRBV5-4	-	-	TRBJ2-5
TGTGCCGTAGCCGAGGCGGGGGAGACGCAGGGCTACACCTTC	CAVAEAGETQGYTF	TRBV6-1	-	-	TRBJ1-2
TGCGCCAGCAGCTTGCAGCCGGGGATAGGGGAGACCCAGTACTTC	CASSLQPGIGETQYF	TRBV5-1	once	-	TRBJ2-5
TGTGCCAGCAGAAAGGACAGGGCTCGGGACACTGAAGCTTTCTTT	CASRKDRARDTEAFF	TRBV2	-	TRBD1	TRBJ1-1
TGTGCCAGCAGCCTCGGGGGACTAGCGGGGACCGGAGGTGAGCAGTTCTTC	CASSLGGLAGTGGEQFF	TRBV11-3	-	TRBD2	TRBJ2-1
TGTGCCAGCAGCAGGCAGACAGGGGGAGGAAACACCATATATTTT	CASSRQTGGGNTIYF	TRBV7-8	-	TRBD1	TRBJ1-3
TGCGTCAGCAGCCAGCACCCCGGGACTGGTCTGTCTGGGGCCAACGTCCTGACTTTC	CVSSQHPGTGLSGANVLTF	TRBV4-1	-	-	TRBJ2-6
TGTGCCAGCAGCTTCCGGGACAGGGGTACCTACGAGCAGTACTTC	CASSFRDRGTYEQYF	TRBV7-9	-	TRBD1	TRBJ2-7
TGTGCCAGCAGCCCCGGTTGGAACACTGAAGCTTTCTTT	CASSPGWNTEAFF	TRBV6-6	few	-	TRBJ1-1
TGTGCCAGCAGTGAATTTGCCGGGGATATAAGCGAGCAGTACTTC	CASSEFAGDISEQYF	TRBV25-1	-	-	TRBJ2-7
TGTGCCAGCAGCTTAAAGCCGGGACTAGCGGTCCACGAGCAGTACTTC	CASSLKPGLAVHEQYF	TRBV13	-	TRBD2	TRBJ2-7
TGTGCCAGCAGCCCCCTGGGACAGATAAGCTCCTATAATTCACCCCTCCACTTT	CASSPLGQISSYNSPLHF	TRBV27	-	TRBD1	TRBJ1-6
TGTGCCAGCAGCCACAATCAGGGATCCTATGGCTACACCTTC	CASSHNQGSYGYTF	TRBV7-8	-	-	TRBJ1-2
TGTGCCAGCAGCCTAGGGGGGGCTCAGCCCCAGCATTTT	CASSLGGAQPQHF	TRBV5-6	few	-	TRBJ1-5
TGCGCCAGCAGCCAAGATGGAGCGGGGGGCGCACAAGAGACCCAGTACTTC	CASSQDGAGGAQETQYF	TRBV4-1	-	TRBD2	TRBJ2-5
TGTGCCAGCAGTCATGGGCTCAGATATGGCTACACCTTC	CASSHGLRYGYTF	TRBV11-2	few	-	TRBJ1-2
TGTGCCAGCAGGCTTACAGGGGGCCCCCCAGGCTACACCTTC	CASRLTGGPPGYTF	TRBV6-1	-	TRBD1	TRBJ1-2
TGTGCCAGCAGCCTAAGTCTCGCAACCGCTGAAGCTTTCTTT	CASSLSLATAEAFF	TRBV2	-	-	TRBJ1-1
TGTGCCAGCAGCTCGACAGACGGACAGGGGGAAGATACGCAGTATTTT	CASSSTDGQGEDTQYF	TRBV7-9	-	TRBD1	TRBJ2-3
TGTGCCAGCAGCTTAGCAGGATTAACCGGGGAGCTGTTTTTT	CASSLAGLTGELFF	TRBV5-4	-	-	TRBJ2-2
TGTGCCAGCTTCCTGACAGGGCATGAGCAGTTCTTC	CASFLTGHEQFF	TRBV6-1	few	TRBD1	TRBJ2-1
TGCGCCAGCAGCTTGGGTGGCGACAGGGCCTGGCTTGTTTCACCCCTCCACTTT	CASSLGGDRAWLVSPLHF	TRBV5-1	-	TRBD1	TRBJ1-6
TGTGCCAGCAGCCCTTCTCGGGGATCGGGCAATGGCTACACCTTC	CASSPSRGSGNGYTF	TRBV7-6	-	-	TRBJ1-2
TGTGCCAGCAGCTGGGACAGGGGGGGCGAGCAGTACTTC	CASSWDRGGEQYF	TRBV5-4	-	TRBD1	TRBJ2-7
TGTGCCATCAGTGAGCTCGATCTTCGGGGGGCGGGGAGTGGCTACACCTTC	CAISELDLRGAGSGYTF	TRBV10-3	-	-	TRBJ1-2